This T cell receptor beta chain was observed in a study of T cells in Graves' hyperthyroidism and ophthalmopathy. Findings and limits, study-wide: Within blood appeared most thyroid clonotypes that had expanded above 0.001. Ophthalmopathy could be told apart from stable hyperthyroidism with a 13 V-J model. Median prediction lead before ophthalmopathy onset was 6 to 8 months with the model.

The CDR3 is 15 amino acids. Germline CDR1 and CDR2: SGHRS and YFSETQ. V dropped 6 bases and J dropped 5 bases, with 17 bases sitting between them. Diagnoses were made from clinical symptoms, serum measures (thyroxine and TRAb), thyroid ultrasound and orbital computed tomography. Comment on this clonotype: Its specificity is unknown.

What was amplified from RNA transcripts were TCR beta CDR3 regions. Researchers ran a first-round RT-PCR on the TCR CDR3 using the HTBI primer set. TCRdb re-called the multiplex PCR reads with MiXCR, one entry per CDR3 protein. The sample lists over 500,000 distinct CDR3 sequences, roughly 45% occurring once. The gene calls are TRBV5-1 and TRBJ2-2, with D perhaps matching TRBD2 (5 bases). Sequencing input: peripheral blood or thyroid tissue (not recorded which). The receptor's source is an adult woman with Graves' disease, either hyperthyroidism or ophthalmopathy (not recorded which). This CDR3 is CASTGWTEKTGELFF. As DNA, the CDR3 is TGCGCCAGCACCGGGTGGACTGAAAAGACCGGGGAGCTGTTTTTT.